The TCR beta chain described here comes from a study of Tregs in tolerant kidney transplant recipients. Study conclusions and caveats: For some patients, primers changed over time, blocking nucleotide-level comparison. Tregs expanded with activated donor B cells seemed most donor-specific. Donor-specific Treg expansion exceeded global Treg expansion in tolerant patients, suggesting antigen drive.

Mixed chimerism was transient after nonmyeloablative marrow transplants from related graft donors. Unstimulated regulatory T cells (CD4+CD25+CD127-), CD4+CD25- non-regulatory cells, CD4 and CD8 cells were FACS-sorted from thawed PBMCs. Remarks on this clone: Its specificity is unknown.

Clones were sequenced by immunoSEQ multiplex PCR, and TCRdb holds only the in-frame ones, with some missing. The sample has nearly 50,000 clones; roughly 87% are singletons. Trimming cost V 1 base and J 5 bases, with 6 bases left between them. The CDR3 is made up of 13 amino acids. CDR1 is MRHNA, CDR2 SNTAGT, per germline. This specimen was CD8+ T cells from blood (PBMCs), taken 12 months after the transplant. The chain links TRBV6-4 to TRBJ2-1; D not certain. The source of this sequence is a human patient who received a combined kidney and bone marrow transplant. Some T cells may be provided by the graft donor. CDR3 loop: CASSDWHNNEQFF. CDR3 coding DNA: TGTGCCAGCAGTGACTGGCACAACAATGAGCAGTTCTTC.